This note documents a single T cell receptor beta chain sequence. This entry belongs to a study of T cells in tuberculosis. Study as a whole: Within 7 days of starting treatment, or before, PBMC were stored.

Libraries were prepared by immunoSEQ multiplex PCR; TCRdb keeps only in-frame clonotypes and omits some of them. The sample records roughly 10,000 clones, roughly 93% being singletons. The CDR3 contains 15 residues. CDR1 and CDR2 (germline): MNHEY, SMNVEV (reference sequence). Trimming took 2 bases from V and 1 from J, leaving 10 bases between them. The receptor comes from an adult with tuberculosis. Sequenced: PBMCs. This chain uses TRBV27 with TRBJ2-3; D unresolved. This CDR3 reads CASSLGAMRTDTQYF. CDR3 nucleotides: TGTGCCAGCAGTTTAGGAGCAATGCGCACAGATACGCAGTATTTT.